This TCR beta chain was sequenced in a study of T cell clonality in common variable immunodeficiency. The CDR3 loop spans 16 amino acids. The V and J ends lost 0 bases and 5 bases, in that order; junction bases with no gene match: 11. Germline values: CDR1 DFQATT, CDR2 SNEGSKA (reference sequence). Both groups were predominantly of Caucasian heritage. At least ten counts were recorded for this clone. The read gets to within 3 residues of the CDR3 end, and the germline J gene fills in the rest. Using immunoSEQ multiplex PCR, the repertoire was profiled, and TCRdb retains in-frame clones only, with some absent. The sample includes some 38,000 clones, none of them occurring once.

Material for sequencing was peripheral blood mononuclear cells. V usage is TRBV20-1 and J usage is TRBJ2-7; 9 positions match TRBD1. This clonotype was sampled from a person aged 18 to 75 in good health. The CDR3 region is CSARDSTGGGGDEQYF. Partial CDR3 DNA: TGCAGTGCTAGAGATTCGACAGGGGGGGGAGGGGACGAG.